This T cell receptor beta chain was retrieved from a study of T cells in localized non-small cell lung cancer. As for this clone: Antigen: not known.

Trimming pared 4 bases from V and 5 bases from J, leaving 14 bases between. The CDR3 sequence is 15 residues long. CDR1 is ENHRY, CDR2 SYGVKD, per germline. The method was immunoSEQ multiplex PCR; TCRdb's version includes in-frame clones alone and lacks a portion of them. This table has roughly 48,000 clones, 70% to 85% appearing once. Whole-study results and caveats: Tumor samples were not multi-region, leaving intratumor heterogeneity unexcluded. Adjacent uninvolved lung tissue had the highest T cell clonality, exceeding tumor.

Sequences were derived from peripheral blood, sampled before any cancer treatment. The sequence derives from a man aged 40 to 70 with stage I squamous cell lung carcinoma. This chain links TRBV10-3 with TRBJ1-4, with D uncertain. The CDR3 DNA is TGTGCCATCAGTGCAAGGAACGGACTAAATGAAAAACTGTTTTTT. This codes for CAISARNGLNEKLFF.